The 19 T cell receptor beta chains in this list originate from one sample, sequenced in a study of T cells in Graves' hyperthyroidism and ophthalmopathy. Researchers took RNA transcripts and amplified the TCR beta CDR3 regions from them. The HTBI set primed first-round TCR CDR3 RT-PCR. TCRdb recomputed calls from the multiplex PCR reads with MiXCR, one row per CDR3 protein. The data contain about 480,000 distinct CDR3 sequences, around 24% of them seen just once; the ten biggest clones take up about 11%. Sequenced: blood. Receptors were obtained from a woman in her 30s with Graves' ophthalmopathy.

Ten or more counts support this clonotype. J is TRBJ1-1 and V is TRBV3-1; a possible D gene is TRBD1 (5 bases). V was cut by 1 base and J by 1 base, with 16 bases left in between. The CDR3 runs to 17 residues. Germline values: CDR1 LGHDT, CDR2 YNNKEL (reference sequence). CDR3 residues: CASSQVLPGLTNTEAFF. The CDR3 nucleotides read TGTGCCAGCAGCCAAGTTCTACCGGGACTCACGAACACTGAAGCTTTCTTT. Filled out from reference TRBV3-1 and TRBJ1-1, the complete variable domain reads DTAVSQTPKYLVTQMGNDKSIKCEQNLGHDTMYWYKQDSKKFLKIMFSYNNKELIINETVPNRFSPKSPDKAHLNLHINSLELGDSAVYFCASSQVLPGLTNTEAFFGQGTRLTVV.

In this sample, this clonotype turned up a few times. The genes are TRBV28 and TRBJ2-7; 9 nucleotides line up with TRBD2. The trim removed 3 bases at V and 9 bases at J, leaving 3 bases unmatched. This CDR3 comprises 12 residues. CDR1 is MDHEN, CDR2 SYDVKM, per germline. The CDR3 sequence: CASSFGAGGQYF. The CDR3 DNA reads as TGTGCCAGCAGTTTTGGAGCGGGGGGGCAGTACTTC.

This chain links TRBV6-1 with TRBJ2-2; D might be TRBD1 (6 bases). The CDR3 sequence is 12 residues long. Trimming removed 5 bases at V and 6 bases at J, with 7 bases between. Germline V gives CDR1 MNHNS, CDR2 SASEGT. The CDR3 is CASSRTAGELFF. As DNA, the CDR3 is TGTGCCAGCAGTAGGACAGCCGGGGAGCTGTTTTTT.

The chain couples TRBV29-1 to TRBJ1-2; 11 nucleotides line up with TRBD1. CDR1 and CDR2 (germline): SQVTM, ANQGSEA. The CDR3 totals 14 residues. The V segment lost 6 bases and the J segment 7 bases; nucleotides outside the gene matches: 10. This chain's CDR3 is CSVEEGQGVLGYTF. The CDR3 DNA follows: TGCAGCGTCGAGGAGGGACAGGGGGTTCTTGGCTACACCTTC. The full variable domain, completed using reference TRBV29-1 and TRBJ1-2, is SAVISQKPSRDICQRGTSLTIQCQVDSQVTMMFWYRQQPGQSLTLIATANQGSEATYESGFVIDKFPISRPNLTFSTLTVSNMSPEDSSIYLCSVEEGQGVLGYTFGSGTRLTVV.

This clonotype was recorded many times. This chain links TRBV6-5 with TRBJ1-1; D is uncertain. CDR3 length: 13 amino acids. Trimming cost V 1 base and J 1 base, with 4 bases left between them. Germline CDR1 and CDR2: MNHEY and SVGAGI. CDR3 sequence (DNA): TGTGCCAGCAGTTACTGGACGAACACTGAAGCTTTCTTT. Its protein is CASSYWTNTEAFF.

This clonotype was seen only once. The V and J genes are TRBV18 and TRBJ1-2; 7 nucleotides agree with TRBD1. The CDR3 extends over 14 amino acids. The V gene's germline CDR1 is KGHSH and CDR2 LQKENI. V was clipped by 2 bases and J by 4 bases; unmatched bases: 4. The DNA of the CDR3 is TGTGCCAGCTCACCAGGACGGGACAGCTATGGCTACACCTTC. Protein product: CASSPGRDSYGYTF.

CDR3 protein: CASSGFAGHSNQPQHF. CDR3 DNA: TGTGCCAGCAGTGGGTTTGCGGGTCATAGCAATCAGCCCCAGCATTTT. The rearrangement joins TRBV6-1 to TRBJ1-5, with D hard to call. The length of the CDR3 is 16 residues. Germline loops: CDR1 MNHNS, CDR2 SASEGT. With 4 bases removed from V and 0 bases from J, the gap between germline ends came to 13 bases.

This clonotype was counted at least ten times. J is TRBJ2-7 and V is TRBV25-1; 9 bases are a match to TRBD1. The CDR3 runs 16 residues. The J segment lost 7 bases and the V segment lost 6 bases, leaving 16 bases of the junction unmatched. Germline CDR1 and CDR2: MGHDK and SYGVNS. CDR3 loop: CASSPFSGTGWYEQYF. CDR3 DNA sequence: TGTGCCAGCAGCCCCTTTTCCGGGACAGGGTGGTATGAGCAGTACTTC.

This clonotype was seen ten or more times. The rearrangement links TRBV2 to TRBJ1-1, with D uncertain. This CDR3 has 14 amino acids. V was cut by 1 base and J by 2 bases, with 8 bases left in between. Germline V gene lookup returns CDR1 SNHLY and CDR2 FYNNEI. CDR3 in DNA: TGTGCCAGCAGTGAAGGGTTGGGTAACACTGAAGCTTTCTTT. This translates into CASSEGLGNTEAFF.

This clonotype was found many times. The V gene is TRBV12-3 or TRBV12-4, the J gene TRBJ2-7; D assignment may be TRBD1 or TRBD2 (6 bases each). The length of the CDR3 is 15 residues. V was shortened by 4 bases and J by 4 bases, with 17 bases between the two germline ends. CDR3 sequence reads: CASSYRDLGRYEQYF. The CDR3 DNA follows: TGTGCCAGCAGTTACAGGGATTTAGGGAGGTACGAGCAGTACTTC.

In its sample, this clonotype was seen many times. This chain uses TRBV6-2 or TRBV6-3 with TRBJ1-2, with D possibly being TRBD1 (6 bases). Per germline, CDR1 MNHEY and CDR2 SVGEGT. The ends were cut back, 7 bases at V and 5 bases at J, with 11 bases in the middle. The length of the CDR3 is 12 residues. The CDR3 DNA sequence: TGTGCCAGCACCATGGACAGTTATGGCTACACCTTC. This encodes CASTMDSYGYTF.

The table lists this clonotype with many counts. CDR3 sequence: CASSPGTAMGPQHF. The CDR3 DNA sequence: TGTGCCAGCAGTCCCGGGACCGCCATGGGGCCCCAGCATTTT. The chain employs TRBV2 and TRBJ1-5, with D tentatively TRBD1 (5 bases). The CDR3 is 14 amino acids. Per germline, CDR1 SNHLY and CDR2 FYNNEI. The V and J ends lost 5 bases and 9 bases respectively, with 17 bases between them.

V and J are TRBV29-1 and TRBJ2-5; 9 bases fit TRBD1. Germline V lookup: CDR1 SQVTM, CDR2 ANQGSEA. With V trimmed by 1 base and J by 3 bases, 0 bases remained unmatched. This CDR3 contains 13 residues. The CDR3 loop reads CSVEGTGEETQYF. CDR3 nucleotide sequence: TGCAGCGTTGAAGGGACAGGGGAAGAGACCCAGTACTTC.

This chain joins TRBV20-1 and TRBJ2-2, with D unclear. The germline V and J ends were trimmed by 2 bases and 4 bases, with 11 bases remaining between them. Germline V CDR1 and CDR2: DFQATT, SNEGSKA (reference sequence). The length of the CDR3 is 14 residues. CDR3 residues: CSARREQSTGELFF. The DNA of the CDR3 is TGCAGTGCTAGAAGGGAACAGTCCACCGGGGAGCTGTTTTTT.

This chain connects TRBV28 to TRBJ1-1; 7 bases line up with TRBD1. The J segment lost 0 bases and the V segment lost 5 bases, leaving 12 bases of the junction unmatched. The germline CDR1 and CDR2 sequences are MDHEN and SYDVKM. The CDR3 has 17 amino acids. The CDR3 region is CASSPSTTGIMNTEAFF. DNA of the CDR3: TGTGCCAGCAGTCCGAGCACGACAGGGATCATGAACACTGAAGCTTTCTTT.

This clonotype was counted many times. V is TRBV12-3 or TRBV12-4 and J is TRBJ1-1; no definite D call. This CDR3 is 14 amino acids long. V gave up 7 bases and J gave up 0 bases, with 12 bases separating them. For the CDR3, the DNA is TGTGCCAGCAAGGTGACGGCAATGAACACTGAAGCTTTCTTT. Translating gives CASKVTAMNTEAFF.

At least ten counts were recorded for this clonotype. The chain joins TRBV6-1 to TRBJ2-3; TRBD1 agrees at 7 bases. V lost 10 bases, J lost 4 bases, and 8 bases stayed unmatched. This CDR3 region has 13 residues. The V gene's germline CDR1 is MNHNS and CDR2 SASEGT. This CDR3 reads CATTLDRADTQYF. The CDR3 DNA is TGTGCCACCACCCTTGACAGGGCAGATACGCAGTATTTT.

This clonotype occurred many times. The chain employs TRBV5-5 and TRBJ2-7; D is ambiguous. There are 14 residues in the CDR3. Germline-derived CDR1 and CDR2 are SGHKS and YYEKEE (reference sequence). Trimming took off 0 bases at V and 7 bases at J, with 14 bases between the two ends. The CDR3 spells CASSLEQVVREQYF. The DNA for the CDR3 is TGTGCCAGCAGCTTGGAACAAGTGGTGAGGGAGCAGTACTTC.

At least ten counts were recorded for this clonotype. The rearrangement uses TRBV20-1 and TRBJ2-7, with D possibly TRBD1 on 6 matching bases. The CDR3 loop spans 13 amino acids. Germline V gives CDR1 DFQATT, CDR2 SNEGSKA (reference sequence). V lost 1 base, J lost 5 bases, and 12 bases lay in between. The CDR3, as DNA: TGCAGTGCTAGAGTAGGGGGAAGCGACGAGCAGTACTTC. This codes for CSARVGGSDEQYF.